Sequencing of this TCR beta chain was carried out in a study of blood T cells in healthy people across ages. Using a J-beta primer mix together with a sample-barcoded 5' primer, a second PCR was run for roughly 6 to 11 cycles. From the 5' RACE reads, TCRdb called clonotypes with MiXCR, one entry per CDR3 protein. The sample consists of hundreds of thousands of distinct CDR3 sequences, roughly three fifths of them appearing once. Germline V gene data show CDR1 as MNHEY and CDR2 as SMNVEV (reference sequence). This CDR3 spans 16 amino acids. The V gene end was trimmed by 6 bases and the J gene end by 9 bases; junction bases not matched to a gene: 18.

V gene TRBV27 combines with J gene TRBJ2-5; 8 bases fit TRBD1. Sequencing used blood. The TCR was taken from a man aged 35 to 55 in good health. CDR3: CASSPNPRGPTEPQYF. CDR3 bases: TGTGCCAGCAGCCCGAATCCCAGGGGGCCCACCGAGCCCCAGTACTTC.